Below are 8 T cell receptor beta chains sequenced from a single sample in a study of T cells in Graves' hyperthyroidism and ophthalmopathy. There were TCR beta CDR3 regions amplified from RNA transcripts. First-round RT-PCR with HTBI primers amplified the TCR CDR3 region. From the multiplex PCR reads, TCRdb called clonotypes with MiXCR, one entry per CDR3 protein. The data contain fewer than 550,000 distinct CDR3 sequences, roughly 25% of them singletons. The specimen sequenced was blood. The receptors stem from a woman in her thirties with Graves' ophthalmopathy.

This clonotype showed up many times. The genes are TRBV29-1 and TRBJ1-2, with 12 bases matching TRBD1. The length of the CDR3 is 15 residues. Germline V gene sequence: CDR1 SQVTM, CDR2 ANQGSEA. J was trimmed by 4 bases and V by 4 bases; bases with no gene match: 7. The CDR3 is CSVAISGQGAYGYTF. CDR3 nucleotide sequence: TGCAGCGTTGCGATCTCGGGACAGGGGGCCTATGGCTACACCTTC.

The chain joins TRBV10-1 to TRBJ2-7; 8 bases match TRBD1. The trim removed 3 bases at V and 2 bases at J, leaving 3 bases unmatched. CDR3 length equals 14 residues. CDR1 and CDR2 (germline): WNHNN, SYGVQD (reference sequence). In DNA, the CDR3 is TGCGCCAGCAGTGATGGGACAGGTCCCTACGAGCAGTACTTC. This codes for CASSDGTGPYEQYF.

The table lists this clonotype with many counts. The DNA of the CDR3 is TGTGCCAGCAGGACCGGGACAGGGTATCAGCCCCAGCATTTT. Encoded protein: CASRTGTGYQPQHF. The chain recombines TRBV2 with TRBJ1-5, with 9 bases lining up with TRBD1. V lost 6 bases and J lost 5; bases outside the gene matches: 5. Germline V gene data show CDR1 as SNHLY and CDR2 as FYNNEI. This CDR3 has 14 residues.

The chain uses TRBV12-3 or TRBV12-4 and TRBJ2-7, with TRBD1 identical over 7 bases. The CDR3 is 14 residues long. J was trimmed by 3 bases and V by 7 bases; bases with no gene match: 9. The CDR3 is CASTPTGWNYEQYF. CDR3 coding DNA: TGTGCCAGCACCCCGACAGGGTGGAACTACGAGCAGTACTTC.

Many counts were recorded for this clonotype. This chain joins TRBV13 and TRBJ2-2; 15 bases align to TRBD2. Germline V gene sequence: CDR1 PRHDT, CDR2 FYEKMQ (reference sequence). The V gene end was trimmed by 5 bases and the J gene end by 1 base; junction bases not matched to a gene: 11. The CDR3 runs 20 residues. The CDR3, as DNA: TGTGCCAGCAGCCCGCCCCCCGGACTAGCGGGGGGGTTGAACACCGGGGAGCTGTTTTTT. The encoded protein is CASSPPPGLAGGLNTGELFF.

CDR3 sequence: CASSFEGPGYTF. The CDR3 DNA reads as TGTGCCAGCAGTTTTGAGGGTCCCGGCTACACCTTC. The gene calls are TRBV12-3 or TRBV12-4 and TRBJ1-2; D is unclear. Between the trimmed V and J ends, which lost 3 bases and 8 bases, there was a span of 10 bases. CDR3 length: 12 residues.

This clonotype has more than one count but fewer than ten. In DNA form, the CDR3 reads TGCGCCAGCAGCTTAGACAGGGGAGCGGGGGAGACCCAGTACTTC. This encodes CASSLDRGAGETQYF. The chain combines TRBV5-1 with TRBJ2-5, with TRBD1 as a possible D gene (8 bases). CDR3 size: 15 residues. Germline values: CDR1 SGHRS, CDR2 YFSETQ. Between the trimmed V and J ends, which lost 2 bases and 5 bases, there was a span of 16 bases.

This clonotype has at least ten counts. The chain links TRBV27 to TRBJ1-1; tentative D call: TRBD1 (5 bases). The V end lost 4 bases, the J end lost 5 bases, and 14 bases lay between the germline ends. This CDR3 comprises 14 residues. Per the germline V gene, CDR1 is MNHEY and CDR2 is SMNVEV (reference sequence). The CDR3 here is CASSYRGTQTEAFF. The CDR3 bases are TGTGCCAGCAGTTATCGGGGCACCCAGACTGAAGCTTTCTTT.